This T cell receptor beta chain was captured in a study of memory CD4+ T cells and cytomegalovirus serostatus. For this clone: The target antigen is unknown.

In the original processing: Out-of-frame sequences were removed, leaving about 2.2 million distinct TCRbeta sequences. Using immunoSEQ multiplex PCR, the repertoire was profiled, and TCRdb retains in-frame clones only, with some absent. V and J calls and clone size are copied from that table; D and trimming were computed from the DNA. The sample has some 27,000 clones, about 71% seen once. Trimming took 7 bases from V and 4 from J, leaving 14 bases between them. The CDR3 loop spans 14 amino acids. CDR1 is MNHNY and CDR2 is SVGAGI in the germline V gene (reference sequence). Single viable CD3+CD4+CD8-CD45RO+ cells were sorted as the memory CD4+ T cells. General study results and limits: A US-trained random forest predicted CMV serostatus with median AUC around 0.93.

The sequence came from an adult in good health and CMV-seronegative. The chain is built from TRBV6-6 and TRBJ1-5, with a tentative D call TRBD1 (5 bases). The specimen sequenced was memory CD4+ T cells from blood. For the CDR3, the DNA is TGTGCCAGCACTCCCCTGGGGGATAATCAGCCCCAGCATTTT. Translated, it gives CASTPLGDNQPQHF.